One sample yielded the 14 T cell receptor beta chains listed below, sequenced in a study of blood T cell repertoires in COVID-19. Data came from immunoSEQ multiplex PCR; TCRdb stores just in-frame clones and leaves some out. Seen here are 120,000 or so clones, approximately 87% observed once, and the top ten hold around 3.4%. Input material: peripheral blood. These receptors were obtained from a woman aged 55-70 years with acute or convalescent COVID-19.

The rearrangement links TRBV11-2 to TRBJ2-7, with D perhaps TRBD2 (6 bases). The CDR3 is made up of 14 amino acids. Between the trimmed V and J ends, which lost 5 bases and 3 bases, there was a span of 14 bases. Germline V lookup: CDR1 SGHAT, CDR2 FQNNGV. The CDR3 reads CASSLRGYIYEQYF. DNA of the CDR3: TGTGCCAGCAGCCTACGGGGGTACATCTACGAGCAGTACTTC.

This chain connects TRBV27 to TRBJ1-4, with TRBD1 matching over 10 bases. The V segment lost 7 bases and the J segment 8 bases; nucleotides outside the gene matches: 10. CDR1 is MNHEY, CDR2 SMNVEV, per germline (reference sequence). This CDR3 comprises 15 residues. The CDR3 here is CASMGAGTGEEKLFF. In DNA form, the CDR3 reads TGTGCCAGCATGGGTGCGGGGACAGGGGAAGAAAAACTGTTTTTT.

V gene TRBV18 combines with J gene TRBJ1-6, with unresolved D. There are 17 residues in the CDR3. Germline V gene data show CDR1 as KGHSH and CDR2 as LQKENI. Between the trimmed V and J ends, which lost 4 bases and 8 bases, there was a span of 21 bases. The DNA of the CDR3 is TGTGCCAGCTCACTAAACCCCCGGCGGGGTCTCGATTCACCCCTCCACTTT. Translation: CASSLNPRRGLDSPLHF. The whole variable domain, filled in from reference TRBV18 and TRBJ1-6, reads NAGVMQNPRHLVRRRGQEARLRCSPMKGHSHVYWYRQLPEEGLKFMVYLQKENIIDESGMPKERFSAEFPKEGPSILRIQQVVRGDSAAYFCASSLNPRRGLDSPLHFGNGTRLTVT.

The chain recombines TRBV7-8 with TRBJ2-3, with 11 bases fitting TRBD2. This CDR3 comprises 16 residues. The V gene's germline CDR1 is SGHVS and CDR2 FQNEAQ. The J segment lost 4 bases and the V segment lost 5 bases, leaving 8 bases of the junction unmatched. The CDR3 DNA reads as TGTGCCAGCAGCCCCCCGGTAGCGGGAGGGGCAGATACGCAGTATTTT. Protein: CASSPPVAGGADTQYF.

This clone was observed once. The junction does not match germline at one end; this may be a read error. The chain combines TRBV7-7 with TRBJ2-6; D is ambiguous. CDR3 length: 14 amino acids. Looked up from germline, CDR1 is SSHAT and CDR2 is FNYEAQ (reference sequence). DNA of the CDR3: TGTGCTAGCAGCCCCGGTCGAGGGGCCAACGTCCTGACTTTC. Amino acids: CASSPGRGANVLTF.

This chain connects TRBV5-1 to TRBJ1-3; D is unclear. V was trimmed by 4 bases and J by 0 bases, leaving 8 bases between them. Germline-derived CDR1 and CDR2 are SGHRS and YFSETQ. The CDR3 sequence is 14 residues long. CDR3: CASSPGSSGNTIYF. The DNA for the CDR3 is TGCGCCAGCAGCCCCGGGAGCTCTGGAAACACCATATATTTT.

The chain has TRBV11-2 and TRBJ2-7; the D is unclear. The germline gives CDR1 SGHAT, CDR2 FQNNGV. The CDR3 consists of 13 residues. Trimming pared 2 bases from V and 4 bases from J, leaving 9 bases between. CDR3 DNA: TGTGCCAGCAGCTTAAGCGCGCGTTACGAGCAGTACTTC. Amino acid sequence: CASSLSARYEQYF.

This clone came up a few times. This chain connects TRBV28 to TRBJ1-5; D gene unclear. Trimming stripped 6 bases from V and 5 bases from J, with 17 bases between. CDR3 size: 15 residues. CDR1 MDHEN and CDR2 SYDVKM come from the germline V gene. The CDR3 region has the DNA TGTGCCAGCAGGGTCCAAGTTAGTATCGATCAGCCCCAGCATTTT. As protein: CASRVQVSIDQPQHF.

As to this clone: Mismatch with germline at one junction end may stem from a read error. The rearrangement uses TRBV7-7 and TRBJ2-1; no definite D call. The CDR3 has 15 residues. Germline lookup yields CDR1 SSHAT and CDR2 FNYEAQ (reference sequence). The CDR3 sequence: CASSKTMSSYNEQFF. DNA of the CDR3: TGTGCTAGCAGCAAAACCATGAGCTCCTACAATGAGCAGTTCTTC.

The chain recombines TRBV28 with TRBJ2-1, with TRBD2 as a possible D gene (5 bases). There are 13 residues in the CDR3. The V gene lost 8 bases and the J gene lost 4 bases, with 12 bases spanning the gap. The germline V gene encodes CDR1 MDHEN and CDR2 SYDVKM. CDR3 bases: TGTGCCAGCTTCGACGGACTTTACAATGAGCAGTTCTTC. Amino acids: CASFDGLYNEQFF.

In its sample, this clone was seen once. This sequence joins TRBV6-5 and TRBJ1-2, with 11 bases aligning to TRBD1. The CDR3 consists of 16 residues. The V gene end was trimmed by 4 bases and the J gene end by 4 bases; junction bases not matched to a gene: 8. The germline gives CDR1 MNHEY, CDR2 SVGAGI. In DNA form, the CDR3 reads TGTGCCAGCAGTTCCCCCCGGACAGGGGGCAGCTATGGCTACACCTTC. Translating gives CASSSPRTGGSYGYTF.

V usage is TRBV28 and J usage is TRBJ2-7; D may be TRBD1 (6 bases). This CDR3 spans 11 amino acids. The V end was cut by 7 bases, the J end by 4 bases, with 8 bases between. In germline, CDR1 is MDHEN, CDR2 SYDVKM. In DNA form, the CDR3 reads TGTGCCAGCACAGGGGAGTACGAGCAGTACTTC. Residues: CASTGEYEQYF.

J is TRBJ1-6 and V is TRBV9; D not resolved. V was shortened by 0 bases and J by 7 bases, with 8 bases between the two germline ends. The CDR3 loop spans 14 amino acids. The germline V gene has CDR1 SGDLS and CDR2 YYNGEE. CDR3 sequence: CASSVGGDNSPLHF. CDR3 in DNA: TGTGCCAGCAGCGTAGGGGGAGACAATTCACCCCTCCACTTT.

In its sample, this clone was seen a few times. The chain carries TRBV6-6 and TRBJ1-4, with D uncertain. V shed 7 bases and J shed 8 bases, with 20 bases lying between them. The CDR3 is 15 residues long. Germline V gene sequence: CDR1 MNHNY, CDR2 SVGAGI (reference sequence). CDR3 residues: CASTLEAPGMEKLFF. CDR3 DNA sequence: TGTGCCAGCACCCTAGAGGCCCCCGGAATGGAAAAACTGTTTTTT.